The clone carrying this T cell receptor beta chain was observed a few times. The target antigen is unknown. This may arise from a read error, as a much more abundant clone is one base away. Healthy control samples came from blood bank volunteers in Maryland, USA. The sample is drawn from a study of neurological immune-mediated disorders. Findings and limits, study-wide: CDR3 amino acid sequences of expanded clones were not shared across subjects, a result suggesting private repertoires in all groups. HTLV-1-associated myelopathy showed the most TCR clonal expansion; multiple sclerosis the least, below healthy controls.

The authors produced cDNA by 5'RACE using 10-nucleotide random UMIs. TCRdb processed the 5' RACE reads anew with MiXCR; each CDR3 protein has one entry. The table lists over 45,000 distinct CDR3 sequences, under 30% of them singletons. Between the trimmed V and J ends, which lost 3 bases and 0 bases, there was a span of 6 bases. Germline-derived CDR1 and CDR2 are SGHRS and YFSETQ. The length of the CDR3 is 13 residues. The specimen sequenced was PBMCs. The sequence came from an older woman in good health. V gene TRBV5-1 combines with J gene TRBJ1-1; D gene ambiguous. CDR3 in amino acids: CASSYMVNTEAFF. CDR3 sequence (DNA): TGCGCCAGCAGCTACATGGTGAACACTGAAGCTTTCTTT.